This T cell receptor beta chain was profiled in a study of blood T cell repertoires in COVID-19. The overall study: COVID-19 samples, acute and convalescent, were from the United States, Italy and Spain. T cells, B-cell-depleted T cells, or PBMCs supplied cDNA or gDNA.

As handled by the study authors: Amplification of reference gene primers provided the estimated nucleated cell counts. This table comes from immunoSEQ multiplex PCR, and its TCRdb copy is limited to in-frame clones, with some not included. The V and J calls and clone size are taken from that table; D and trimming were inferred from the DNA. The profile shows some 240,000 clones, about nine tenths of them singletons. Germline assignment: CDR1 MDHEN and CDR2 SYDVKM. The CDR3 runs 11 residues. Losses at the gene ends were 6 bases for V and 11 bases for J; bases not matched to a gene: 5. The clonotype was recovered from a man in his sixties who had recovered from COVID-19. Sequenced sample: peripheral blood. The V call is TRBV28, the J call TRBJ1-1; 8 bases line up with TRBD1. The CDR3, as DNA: TGTGCCAGCAGGGACAGGGTGACTGCTTTCTTT. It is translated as CASRDRVTAFF.